The table lists the clone carrying this TCR beta chain with a count of one. These data originate in a study of shared clonotypes between healthy human individuals. Here immunoSEQ multiplex PCR was the method, and the copy in TCRdb shows in-frame clones only, minus some. The sample has under 2,500,000 clones; 90% to 96% are singletons. This CDR3 spans 14 amino acids. Per germline, CDR1 SGHRS and CDR2 YFSETQ. Unmatched junction bases numbered 4, after V lost 4 bases and J lost 0 bases. The receptor was derived from a man aged 18 to 35 in good health. The chain combines TRBV5-1 with TRBJ2-7, with 7 bases lining up with TRBD1. Source material: naive CD4+ T cells sorted from blood. Subset specified: CD45RA+ positively selected. The CDR3 DNA follows: TGCGCCAGCAGCAGAAGACAGGGCTCCTACGAGCAGTACTTC. Protein sequence: CASSRRQGSYEQYF.